Following are 8 T cell receptor beta chains from one sample sequenced in a study of shared clonotypes between healthy human individuals (dated by TCRdb to 2018 to 2020). The library was prepared using the immunoSEQ multiplex PCR assay. Imported from immuneACCESS, the table was reduced by TCRdb to in-frame sequences with V and J called. These copies leave out some clones; in studies compared against another copy, an unresolved V gene accounts for under half, and the cause of the remainder is not known. In all, the sample holds more than 2 million clones, and approximately 95% of those were seen once. The ten most abundant clones make up 0.1% to 0.15% of the sample. Sequenced sample: naive CD4+ T cells sorted from blood. The sample's cell subset or site label is to be understood as: CD45RA+ positively selected. These receptor sequences come from a young man in good health.

The V call is TRBV5-1, the J call TRBJ1-5, with 9 positions matching TRBD1. With 7 bases clipped from V and 6 bases from J, the junction kept 8 bases outside the gene matches. Germline values: CDR1 SGHRS, CDR2 YFSETQ. This CDR3 region has 14 residues. DNA for the CDR3: TGCGCCAGCTCGAACGGGACAGGGAGTCAGCCCCAGCATTTT. It translates to CASSNGTGSQPQHF.

The chain uses TRBV28 and TRBJ1-2; perhaps TRBD1 as D (5 bases). The CDR3 extends over 13 amino acids. V was pared by 6 bases and J by 7 bases, with 15 bases between. The V gene's germline CDR1 is MDHEN and CDR2 SYDVKM. The CDR3 protein is CASRPPGRLGYTF. DNA for the CDR3: TGTGCCAGCAGACCTCCGGGGCGTCTTGGCTACACCTTC.

CDR3 coding DNA: TGTGCCAGCAGTGCGGGACTAGCGGGAGTTAAAGATACGCAGTATTTT. Translation gives CASSAGLAGVKDTQYF. The chain employs TRBV2 and TRBJ2-3; 14 bases are a match to TRBD2. Germline V gene sequence: CDR1 SNHLY, CDR2 FYNNEI. V trimming: 4 bases; J trimming: 5 bases; junction bases outside the gene matches: 5. The CDR3 is 16 amino acids. The full variable domain, completed using reference TRBV2 and TRBJ2-3, is EPEVTQTPSHQVTQMGQEVILRCVPISNHLYFYWYRQILGQKVEFLVSFYNNEISEKSEIFDDQFSVERPDGSNFTLKIRSTKLEDSAMYFCASSAGLAGVKDTQYFGPGTRLTVL.

The table lists this clone with a count of one. The chain employs TRBV28 and TRBJ2-7; TRBD1 matches at 10 bases. V lost 5 bases and J lost 5; bases outside the gene matches: 9. The CDR3 loop spans 15 amino acids. The germline gives CDR1 MDHEN, CDR2 SYDVKM. CDR3 sequence (DNA): TGTGCCAGCAGTGGGGCCGGGACAGGGGTGGACGAGCAGTACTTC. As protein: CASSGAGTGVDEQYF.

Note on this clone: Sequence at one end of the junction differs from germline and may be a read error. The sample carries other DNA sequences with the same CDR3. The V gene is TRBV18, the J gene TRBJ2-3; the match to TRBD1 covers 7 bases. Per the germline V gene, CDR1 is KGHSH and CDR2 is LQKENI. The CDR3 covers 14 residues. This CDR3 reads CASSFTGGTDTQYF. The CDR3 region has the DNA TGTGCTAGCTCATTCACAGGGGGCACAGATACGCAGTATTTT.

V is TRBV30 and J is TRBJ1-3; 8 bases are a match to TRBD1. Trimming at V came to 8 bases and at J to 4 bases, leaving 4 bases not matched to a gene. CDR1 is GTSNPN and CDR2 is SVGIG in the germline V gene (reference sequence). The CDR3 extends over 12 amino acids. The chain's CDR3 is CALGQGGNTIYF. The CDR3 DNA follows: TGTGCCCTAGGACAGGGCGGAAACACCATATATTTT.

V usage is TRBV7-9 and J usage is TRBJ1-1; TRBD1 matches at 9 bases. This CDR3 comprises 16 residues. V lost 6 bases and J lost 3; bases outside the gene matches: 11. Germline CDR1 is SEHNR and CDR2 is FQNEAQ (reference sequence). The CDR3 sequence is CASRSRVGQGHTEAFF. The DNA for the CDR3 is TGTGCCAGCAGGTCGCGCGTGGGACAGGGACACACTGAAGCTTTCTTT.

The genes are TRBV30 and TRBJ1-5; D gene ambiguous. The germline gives CDR1 GTSNPN, CDR2 SVGIG (reference sequence). The CDR3 loop spans 15 amino acids. The V gene lost 1 base and the J gene lost 8 bases, with 18 bases spanning the gap. This CDR3 reads CAWSGPHLGEKPQHF. The CDR3 bases are TGTGCCTGGAGTGGCCCTCACTTGGGAGAGAAGCCCCAGCATTTT.